The 29 T cell receptor beta chains below were found in one sample sequenced in a study of T cell repertoires in cytomegalovirus infection. One entry per CDR3 protein, called by TCRdb with MiXCR from the reads. The repertoire consists of a few hundred thousand distinct CDR3 sequences, with 15% to 20% occurring once and the leading ten covering less than 9.5%. Source material: PBMCs. These receptors all come from a human donor in good health (CMV status not recorded). Some clones in this sample may be carry-over from other donors' samples.

This clonotype occurred a few times. The chain joins TRBV7-6 to TRBJ1-3, with unresolved D. There are 16 residues in the CDR3. The V and J ends lost 1 base and 0 bases respectively, with 10 bases between them. Looked up from germline, CDR1 is SGHVS and CDR2 is FNYEAQ. DNA of the CDR3: TGTGCCAGCAGCTTAGAATTTGGCGGCTCTGGAAACACCATATATTTT. Encoded protein: CASSLEFGGSGNTIYF.

This clonotype was detected only a few times. The rearrangement uses TRBV12-3 or TRBV12-4 and TRBJ2-1, with no clear D. V shed 1 base and J shed 0 bases, with 13 bases lying between them. This CDR3 has 17 amino acids. The CDR3 coding sequence is TGTGCCAGCAGTTTAGAGGTGGAGCACTTCTCCTACAATGAGCAGTTCTTC. This encodes CASSLEVEHFSYNEQFF.

The sample holds many counts of this clonotype. The genes are TRBV6-2 or TRBV6-3 and TRBJ1-2; no clear D gene. CDR3 length equals 13 residues. V lost 5 bases to trimming and J lost 1 base, with 8 bases between them. CDR1 is MNHEY, CDR2 SVGEGT, per germline. The CDR3: CASSPNGNYGYTF. CDR3 DNA sequence: TGTGCCAGCAGTCCGAACGGTAACTATGGCTACACCTTC.

This rearrangement joins TRBV19 to TRBJ2-1; no firm D call. The CDR3 runs 15 residues. CDR1 is LNHDA and CDR2 is SQIVND in the germline V gene (reference sequence). The V and J ends lost 3 bases and 0 bases respectively, with 9 bases between them. Here the CDR3 reads CASSMVRSSYNEQFF. The CDR3 DNA reads as TGTGCCAGTAGTATGGTGAGGAGCTCCTACAATGAGCAGTTCTTC.

This clonotype was detected ten times or more. The rearrangement links TRBV7-2 to TRBJ2-7; D ambiguous. The CDR3 covers 13 residues. In germline, CDR1 is SGHTA, CDR2 FQGNSA. The germline V and J ends were trimmed by 3 bases and 3 bases, with 9 bases remaining between them. The CDR3, as DNA: TGTGCCAGCAGCTTCGGGCTATACTACGAGCAGTACTTC. Translating gives CASSFGLYYEQYF.

This rearrangement joins TRBV27 to TRBJ2-4, with D possibly being TRBD1 (6 bases). Germline V CDR1 and CDR2: MNHEY, SMNVEV (reference sequence). There are 15 residues in the CDR3. The germline V and J ends were trimmed by 6 bases and 6 bases, with 18 bases remaining between them. The CDR3 reads CASSWGRGPRNIQYF. The CDR3 DNA follows: TGTGCCAGCAGCTGGGGCAGGGGACCTAGAAACATTCAGTACTTC.

This clonotype was observed at least ten times. This sequence joins TRBV7-2 and TRBJ2-3; 8 nucleotides agree with TRBD2. Germline CDR1 and CDR2: SGHTA and FQGNSA. J lost 0 bases, V lost 0 bases, and 11 bases had no gene match. The CDR3 has 19 amino acids. The DNA of the CDR3 is TGTGCCAGCAGCTTAGCGATCTACAGCGGGAGTACTAGCACAGATACGCAGTATTTT. It encodes CASSLAIYSGSTSTDTQYF. The full variable domain, rest sourced from reference TRBV7-2 and TRBJ2-3, is GAGVSQSPSNKVTEKGKDVELRCDPISGHTALYWYRQSLGQGLEFLIYFQGNSAPDKSGLPSDRFSAERTGGSVSTLTIQRTQQEDSAVYLCASSLAIYSGSTSTDTQYFGPGTRLTVL.

The rearrangement links TRBV6-5 to TRBJ1-5, with unresolved D. Trimming removed 5 bases from V and 0 bases from J, with 11 bases in between. The CDR3 runs 15 residues. Looked up from germline, CDR1 is MNHEY and CDR2 is SVGAGI. In DNA, the CDR3 is TGTGCCAGCAGTGTAGGAAGCGATAGCAATCAGCCCCAGCATTTT. It is translated as CASSVGSDSNQPQHF.

This clonotype was found a few times. The V and J genes are TRBV7-8 and TRBJ2-1; D remains ambiguous. Germline assignment: CDR1 SGHVS and CDR2 FQNEAQ. V lost 5 bases and J lost 7, with 15 bases in between. The CDR3 extends over 14 amino acids. CDR3: CASSPGPARNEQFF. As DNA, the CDR3 is TGTGCCAGCAGCCCAGGACCAGCAAGGAATGAGCAGTTCTTC.

V is TRBV4-2 and J is TRBJ1-1; D perhaps matches TRBD1 (5 bases). Trimming left V 2 bases short and J 3 bases short, with 16 bases between. This CDR3 region has 16 residues. The germline CDR1 and CDR2 sequences are LGHNA and YNFKEQ. This CDR3 reads CASSQPGTRADTEAFF. The CDR3 DNA reads as TGTGCCAGCAGCCAACCCGGGACCAGGGCTGACACTGAAGCTTTCTTT.

This clonotype was detected only a few times. This chain links TRBV18 with TRBJ2-5; D is unclear. This CDR3 has 14 residues. V was shortened by 0 bases and J by 5 bases, with 10 bases between the two germline ends. Germline assignment: CDR1 KGHSH and CDR2 LQKENI. The CDR3 DNA sequence: TGTGCCAGCTCACCACCGTCGGTTCTGGAGACCCAGTACTTC. As protein: CASSPPSVLETQYF.

Points on this clonotype: One junction end disagrees with the germline gene, perhaps due to a read error. The V and J genes are TRBV7-6 and TRBJ1-1; perhaps TRBD1 as D (5 bases). Germline CDR1 reads SGHVS; CDR2 reads FNYEAQ. The CDR3 is 12 amino acids. CDR3 sequence reads: CSIGELDTEAFF. DNA for the CDR3: TGCTCTATAGGGGAACTCGACACTGAAGCTTTCTTT. The entire variable domain, with the rest obtained from reference TRBV7-6 and TRBJ1-1, is as follows: GAGVSQSPRYKVTKRGQDVALRCDPISGHVSLYWYRQALGQGPEFLTYFNYEAQQDKSGLPNDRFSAERPEGSISTLTIQRTEQRDSAMYRCSIGELDTEAFFGQGTRLTVV.

The chain couples TRBV20-1 to TRBJ2-3, with D maybe TRBD2 (5 bases). Trimming left V 0 bases short and J 2 bases short, with 12 bases between. This CDR3 comprises 15 residues. In germline, CDR1 is DFQATT, CDR2 SNEGSKA (reference sequence). The CDR3 DNA reads TGCAGTGCTAGAGATTCGGGGATATACACAGATACGCAGTATTTT. Translated: CSARDSGIYTDTQYF.

This clonotype was seen only a few times. CDR3 loop: CASSARLAGVGEQYF. CDR3 in DNA: TGTGCCAGCAGTGCACGACTAGCGGGAGTGGGGGAGCAGTACTTC. The V call is TRBV12-3 or TRBV12-4, the J call TRBJ2-7; 12 bases agree with TRBD2. V lost 5 bases, J lost 7 bases, and 9 bases stayed unmatched. CDR3 length: 15 residues.

This rearrangement joins TRBV7-2 to TRBJ1-4; D gene unclear. The CDR3 runs to 17 residues. Looked up from germline, CDR1 is SGHTA and CDR2 is FQGNSA. V was cut by 3 bases and J by 7 bases, with 21 bases left in between. The DNA of the CDR3 is TGTGCCAGCAGCTTCGCCCCCTCTCTCAGGTCGGCTGAAAAACTGTTTTTT. Its protein is CASSFAPSLRSAEKLFF. The full variable domain, in which reference TRBV7-2 and TRBJ1-4 provide the parts outside the CDR3, is GAGVSQSPSNKVTEKGKDVELRCDPISGHTALYWYRQSLGQGLEFLIYFQGNSAPDKSGLPSDRFSAERTGGSVSTLTIQRTQQEDSAVYLCASSFAPSLRSAEKLFFGSGTQLSVL.

The chain recombines TRBV18 with TRBJ2-5; no clear D gene. This CDR3 spans 15 amino acids. Trimming removed 2 bases from V and 4 bases from J, with 14 bases in between. CDR1 and CDR2 (germline): KGHSH, LQKENI. The CDR3 DNA reads TGTGCCAGCTCACCAGGGCAGGCGAGGAGAGAGACCCAGTACTTC. Its protein product is CASSPGQARRETQYF.

V usage is TRBV23-1 and J usage is TRBJ1-4; D is possibly TRBD1 (6 bases). TRBV23-1 is designated an ORF whose function remains uncertain. CDR3 length: 17 amino acids. V was trimmed by 0 bases and J by 3 bases, leaving 14 bases between them. CDR3 sequence reads: CASSQSQRTESNEKLFF. CDR3 sequence (DNA): TGCGCCAGCAGTCAATCTCAACGGACAGAATCTAATGAAAAACTGTTTTTT.

In this sample, this clonotype turned up a few times. The V gene is TRBV7-2, the J gene TRBJ2-2; TRBD2 agrees at 10 bases. The CDR3 loop spans 15 amino acids. V shed 4 bases and J 6 bases; nucleotides not matched to a gene: 5. CDR1 and CDR2 (germline): SGHTA, FQGNSA. DNA for the CDR3: TGTGCCAGCAGCTCCGAAGCGGGGGGGGCCGGGGAGCTGTTTTTT. As protein: CASSSEAGGAGELFF.

Ten or more counts support this clonotype. V is TRBV7-7 and J is TRBJ2-7, with D unclear. The V gene's germline CDR1 is SSHAT and CDR2 FNYEAQ (reference sequence). The CDR3 length is 13 residues. The V gene lost 5 bases and the J gene lost 7 bases, with 15 bases spanning the gap. In DNA, the CDR3 is TGTGCCAGCAGCCTAAGCCTTACCGGGGAGCAGTACTTC. Translation gives CASSLSLTGEQYF. The full variable domain, in which reference TRBV7-7 and TRBJ2-7 provide the parts outside the CDR3, is GAGVSQSPRYKVTKRGQDVTLRCDPISSHATLYWYQQALGQGPEFLTYFNYEAQPDKSGLPSDRFSAERPEGSISTLTIQRTEQRDSAMYRCASSLSLTGEQYFGPGTRLTVT.

This clonotype was recorded many times. The chain is built from TRBV2 and TRBJ2-3; the match to TRBD2 covers 8 bases. Trimming cost V 4 bases and J 6 bases; bases outside gene matches: 6. The germline CDR1 and CDR2 sequences are SNHLY and FYNNEI. The CDR3 covers 14 residues. CDR3 sequence: CASSATGGPDTQYF. The CDR3 coding sequence is TGTGCCAGCAGTGCGACGGGAGGGCCGGATACGCAGTATTTT.

The chain recombines TRBV5-4 with TRBJ2-2; maybe TRBD1 (5 bases). CDR3 length: 13 amino acids. V lost 3 bases, J lost 5 bases, and 8 bases lay in between. The V gene's germline CDR1 is SGHNT and CDR2 YYREEE (reference sequence). In DNA form, the CDR3 reads TGTGCCAGCAGCTCCTACAGGACCGGGGAGCTGTTTTTT. Translating it yields CASSSYRTGELFF.

Ten or more counts support this clonotype. The chain uses TRBV7-2 and TRBJ2-7; TRBD2 aligns across 11 bases. V lost 5 bases, J lost 0 bases, and 6 bases stayed unmatched. In germline, CDR1 is SGHTA, CDR2 FQGNSA. The CDR3 sequence is 16 residues long. CDR3 nucleotide sequence: TGTGCCAGCAGCCCACTAGCGGGAGTGGTCTCCTACGAGCAGTACTTC. Protein sequence: CASSPLAGVVSYEQYF.

This clonotype was recorded a few times. The chain carries TRBV4-1 and TRBJ1-4; no firm D call. Germline V CDR1 and CDR2: MGHRA, YSYEKL. V was cut by 0 bases and J by 6 bases, with 2 bases left in between. The CDR3 is made up of 12 amino acids. CDR3: CASSQDYEKLFF. Here the CDR3 DNA reads TGCGCCAGCAGCCAAGATTATGAAAAACTGTTTTTT.

The chain couples TRBV6-1 to TRBJ2-7; tentatively, D is TRBD1 (6 bases). CDR3 length: 16 residues. Trimming took 5 bases from V and 3 from J, leaving 20 bases between them. CDR1 and CDR2 (germline): MNHNS, SASEGT. The CDR3 is CASSSIAGTRSYEQYF. CDR3 sequence (DNA): TGTGCCAGCAGTTCAATCGCCGGGACACGGAGCTACGAGCAGTACTTC.

The CDR3 loop is CAIRDSGSNEQFF. The CDR3 coding sequence is TGTGCCATCAGAGATAGCGGGAGCAATGAGCAGTTCTTC. This sequence joins TRBV10-3 and TRBJ2-1; 9 bases align to TRBD2. V shed 6 bases, J shed 6 bases, and the junction held 3 bases outside the gene matches. Per germline, CDR1 ENHRY and CDR2 SYGVKD. This CDR3 has 13 residues.

This clonotype was observed a handful of times. This chain uses TRBV10-3 with TRBJ1-1, with D maybe TRBD1 (6 bases). The V gene lost 6 bases and the J gene lost 7 bases, with 15 bases spanning the gap. CDR3 size: 13 residues. Germline V gene sequence: CDR1 ENHRY, CDR2 SYGVKD. Here the CDR3 DNA reads TGTGCCATCAGCACAGGGACGTGGAGTGAAGCTTTCTTT. It is translated as CAISTGTWSEAFF.

This clonotype has only a few counts. The V and J genes are TRBV7-8 and TRBJ2-1, with TRBD2 matching over 7 bases. The CDR3 is made up of 16 amino acids. V lost 1 base and J lost 3; bases outside the gene matches: 6. Germline loops: CDR1 SGHVS, CDR2 FQNEAQ. CDR3 coding DNA: TGTGCCAGCAGCTTAGAAGGGGACTATGTCTACAATGAGCAGTTCTTC. Amino acids: CASSLEGDYVYNEQFF.

The chain has TRBV19 and TRBJ2-1, with D possibly being TRBD2 (6 bases). Germline CDR1 and CDR2: LNHDA and SQIVND (reference sequence). The CDR3 length is 15 residues. The germline V and J ends were trimmed by 9 bases and 0 bases, with 15 bases remaining between them. This CDR3 reads CASLPAGSSYNEQFF. Written as DNA, the CDR3 is TGTGCCAGCCTCCCGGCCGGGAGCTCCTACAATGAGCAGTTCTTC.

This clonotype showed up many times. This rearrangement joins TRBV11-2 to TRBJ1-4, with no clear D. The CDR3 covers 15 residues. V was pared by 5 bases and J by 2 bases, with 12 bases between. Per the germline V gene, CDR1 is SGHAT and CDR2 is FQNNGV. Written as DNA, the CDR3 is TGTGCCAGCAGCCTGAGGGCTGTTACTAATGAAAAACTGTTTTTT. Translating gives CASSLRAVTNEKLFF.